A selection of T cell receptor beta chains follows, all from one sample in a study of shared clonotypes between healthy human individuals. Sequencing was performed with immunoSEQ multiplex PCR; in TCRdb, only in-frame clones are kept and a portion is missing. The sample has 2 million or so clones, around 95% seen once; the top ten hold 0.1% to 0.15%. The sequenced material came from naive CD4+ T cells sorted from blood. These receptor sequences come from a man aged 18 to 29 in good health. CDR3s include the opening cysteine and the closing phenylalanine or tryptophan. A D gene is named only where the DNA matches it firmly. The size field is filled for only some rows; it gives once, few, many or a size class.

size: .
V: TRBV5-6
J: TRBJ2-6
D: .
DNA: TGTGCCAGCAGCGAGATCTTTGGGGCCAACGTCCTGACTTTC
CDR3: CASSEIFGANVLTF

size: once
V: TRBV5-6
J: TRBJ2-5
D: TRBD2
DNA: TGTGCCAGCAGCTTGGTGTCTAGCGGGGTCCAAGAGACCCAGTACTTC
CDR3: CASSLVSSGVQETQYF

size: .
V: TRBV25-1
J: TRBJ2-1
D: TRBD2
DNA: TGTGCCAGCACCGGGACTAGCGGGAGAAATGAGCAGTTCTTC
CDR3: CASTGTSGRNEQFF

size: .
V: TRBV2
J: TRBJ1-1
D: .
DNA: TGTGCCAGCAGTGAAAGGGCAGCGAACACTGAAGCTTTCTTT
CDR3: CASSERAANTEAFF

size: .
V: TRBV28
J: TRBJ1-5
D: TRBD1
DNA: TGTGCCAGCAGTTCGGACCCAGGGACAGCTTATAGCAATCAGCCCCAGCATTTT
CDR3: CASSSDPGTAYSNQPQHF

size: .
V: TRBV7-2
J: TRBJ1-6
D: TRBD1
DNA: TGTGCCAGCAGCCTTACAGGGGACAATTCACCCCTCCACTTT
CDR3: CASSLTGDNSPLHF

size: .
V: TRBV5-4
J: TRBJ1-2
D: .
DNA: TGTGCCAGCAGCCGATCTCCACCGGGGGGCAACCAAGACGCCCGCTATGGCTACACCTTC
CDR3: CASSRSPPGGNQDARYGYTF

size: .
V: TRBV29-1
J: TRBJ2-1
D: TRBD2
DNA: TGCAGCGCGTTACTAGCGGGGGGTAGTGAGCAGTTCTTC
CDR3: CSALLAGGSEQFF

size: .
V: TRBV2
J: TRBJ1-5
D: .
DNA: TGTGCCAGCAGTGAAGGCTGGAATCAGCCCCAGCATTTT
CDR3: CASSEGWNQPQHF

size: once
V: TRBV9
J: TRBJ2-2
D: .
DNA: TGTGCCAGCAGCGTTCTAGGAACCGGGGAGCTGTTTTTT
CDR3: CASSVLGTGELFF

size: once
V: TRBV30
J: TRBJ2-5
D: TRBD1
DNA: TGTGCCGCTGAACAGGGGTACCAAGAGACCCAGTACTTC
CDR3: CAAEQGYQETQYF

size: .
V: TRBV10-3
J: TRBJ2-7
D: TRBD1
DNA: TGTGCCATCCAGGGGACAGTAACCTACGAGCAGTACTTC
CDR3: CAIQGTVTYEQYF

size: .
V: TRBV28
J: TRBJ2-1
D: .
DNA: TGTGCCAGCAGCCCGACGTACAATGAGCAGTTCTTC
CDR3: CASSPTYNEQFF

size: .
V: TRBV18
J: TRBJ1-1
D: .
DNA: TGTGCCAGCTCACCCCAGGTAGAGTTGAACACTGAAGCTTTCTTT
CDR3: CASSPQVELNTEAFF

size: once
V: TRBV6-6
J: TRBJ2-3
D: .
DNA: TGTGCCAGCAGTTACCCCGGGACCACAGATACGCAGTATTTT
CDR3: CASSYPGTTDTQYF

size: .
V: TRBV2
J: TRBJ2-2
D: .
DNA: TGTGCCAGCAGTCCGGACACGGGTGGATGGACCGGGGAGCTGTTTTTT
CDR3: CASSPDTGGWTGELFF

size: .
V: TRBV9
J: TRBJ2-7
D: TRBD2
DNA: TGTGCCAGCAGCGTAGCCAGCGGGGGGTCCTACGAGCAGTACTTC
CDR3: CASSVASGGSYEQYF

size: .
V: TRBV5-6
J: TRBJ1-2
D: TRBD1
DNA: TGTGCCAGCAGGGAGACAGGGGGCGGCTATGGCTACACCTTC
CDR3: CASRETGGGYGYTF

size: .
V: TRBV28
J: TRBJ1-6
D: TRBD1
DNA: TGTGCCAGCAGTCTATGGACAGGGGATAGTTCACCCCTCCACTTT
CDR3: CASSLWTGDSSPLHF

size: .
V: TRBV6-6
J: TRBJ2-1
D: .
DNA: TGTGCCAGCAGCCCGAGAATGATCGACACCTACAATGAGCAGTTCTTC
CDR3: CASSPRMIDTYNEQFF

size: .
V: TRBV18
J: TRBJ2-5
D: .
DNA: TGTGCCAGCTCACCACAAGGGTTGGGCGAGACCCAGTACTTC
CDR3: CASSPQGLGETQYF

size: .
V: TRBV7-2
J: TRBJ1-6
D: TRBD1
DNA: TGTGCCAGCAGCTTCGCGGGACAGGGGGAATCACCCCTCCACTTT
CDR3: CASSFAGQGESPLHF

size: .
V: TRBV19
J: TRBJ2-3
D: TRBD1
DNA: TGTGCCAGTCAGGACAGGGGATTTACAGATACGCAGTATTTT
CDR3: CASQDRGFTDTQYF

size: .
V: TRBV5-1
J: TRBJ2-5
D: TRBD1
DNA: TGCGCCAGCAGCCCGCTCACAGGGGGCGAACAAGAGACCCAGTACTTC
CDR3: CASSPLTGGEQETQYF

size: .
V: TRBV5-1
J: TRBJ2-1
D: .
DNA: TGCGCCAGCAGCTTGGAGGGGGGCTCCTACAATGAGCAGTTCTTC
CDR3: CASSLEGGSYNEQFF

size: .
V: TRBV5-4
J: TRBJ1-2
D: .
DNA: TGTGCCAGCAGCCCCGAGACAGCCGCTCCTTATGGCTACACCTTC
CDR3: CASSPETAAPYGYTF

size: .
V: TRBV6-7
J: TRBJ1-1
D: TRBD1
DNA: TGTGCCAGCACAAACCCCAGGGGGCCGAACACTGAAGCTTTCTTT
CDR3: CASTNPRGPNTEAFF

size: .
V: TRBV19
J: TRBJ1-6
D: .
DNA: TGTGCCAGTAGATGGGGTTATAATTCACCCCTCCACTTT
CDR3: CASRWGYNSPLHF

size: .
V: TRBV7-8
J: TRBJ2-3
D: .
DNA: TGTGCCAGCAGCTCTTTCCAGGGCACAGATACGCAGTATTTT
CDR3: CASSSFQGTDTQYF

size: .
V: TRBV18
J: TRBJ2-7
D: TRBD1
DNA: TGTGCCAGCTCACCGAGGGGACAGGGGTCCGAGCAGTACTTC
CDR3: CASSPRGQGSEQYF

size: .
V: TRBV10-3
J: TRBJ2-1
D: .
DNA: TGTGCCATCAGCGCGCCATTCAATGAGCAGTTCTTC
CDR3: CAISAPFNEQFF

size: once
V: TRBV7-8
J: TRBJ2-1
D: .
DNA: TGTGCCAGCACTGTAGAAGGTGAGCAGTTCTTC
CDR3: CASTVEGEQFF

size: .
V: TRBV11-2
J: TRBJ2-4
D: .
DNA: TGTGCCAGCAGCCAGCCCGAGGGGAAAAACATTCAGTACTTC
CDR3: CASSQPEGKNIQYF

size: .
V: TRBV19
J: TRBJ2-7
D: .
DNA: TGTGCCAGTAGTATCCACCTCGTAGGAAACTCCTACGAGCAGTACTTC
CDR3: CASSIHLVGNSYEQYF

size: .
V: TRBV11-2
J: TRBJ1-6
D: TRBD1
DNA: TGTGCCAGCAGCTCGGGACAGTATAATTCACCCCTCCACTTT
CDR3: CASSSGQYNSPLHF

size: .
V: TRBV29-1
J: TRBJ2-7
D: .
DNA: TGCAGCGTTGAAGTTAACGGCTACGAGCAGTACTTC
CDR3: CSVEVNGYEQYF

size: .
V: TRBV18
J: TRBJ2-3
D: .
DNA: TGTGCCAGCTCACCACGCACAGATACGCAGTATTTT
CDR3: CASSPRTDTQYF

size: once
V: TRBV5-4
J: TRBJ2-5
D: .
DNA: TGTGCCAGCAGCGGGTGGGACGGCGGGGAGACCCAGTACTTC
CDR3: CASSGWDGGETQYF

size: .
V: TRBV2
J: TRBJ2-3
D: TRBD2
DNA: TGTGCCAGCAGTGAAGAGGCCATAGCGGGGGGTTCCACAGATACGCAGTATTTT
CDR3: CASSEEAIAGGSTDTQYF

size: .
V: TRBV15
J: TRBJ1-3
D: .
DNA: TGTGCCACCAGCAGAGTGGGAGGGACCACTGGAAACACCATATATTTT
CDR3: CATSRVGGTTGNTIYF

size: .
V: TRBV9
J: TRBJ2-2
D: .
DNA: TGTGCCAGCAGCGGTATTTTGGACAGCTTCGGCACCGGGGAGCTGTTTTTT
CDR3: CASSGILDSFGTGELFF

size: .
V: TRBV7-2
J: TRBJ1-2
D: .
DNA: TGTGCCAGCAGCTTAAGCGGCAGGCCTTCTAACTATGGCTACACCTTC
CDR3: CASSLSGRPSNYGYTF

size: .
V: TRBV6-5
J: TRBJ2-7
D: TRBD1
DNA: TGTGCCAGCAGCCGGGACAGGGTGTGGGAAGAGCAGTACTTC
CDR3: CASSRDRVWEEQYF

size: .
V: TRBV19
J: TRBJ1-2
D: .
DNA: TGTGCCAGTAGCCTAACAGGTGAATATGGCTACACCTTC
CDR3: CASSLTGEYGYTF